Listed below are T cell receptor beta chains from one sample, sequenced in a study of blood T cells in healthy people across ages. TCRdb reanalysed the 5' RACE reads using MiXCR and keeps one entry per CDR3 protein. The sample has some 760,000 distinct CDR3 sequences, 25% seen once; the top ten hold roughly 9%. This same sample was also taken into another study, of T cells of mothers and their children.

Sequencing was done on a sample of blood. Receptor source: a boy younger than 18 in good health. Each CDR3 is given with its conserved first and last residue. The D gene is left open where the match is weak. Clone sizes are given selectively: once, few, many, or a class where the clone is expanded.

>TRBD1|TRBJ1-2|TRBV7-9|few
CASSSLDRAYGYTF
TGTGCCAGCAGCTCGCTAGACAGGGCGTATGGCTACACCTTC
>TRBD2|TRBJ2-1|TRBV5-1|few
CASSLVSGGVFEQFF
TGCGCCAGCAGCTTGGTTAGCGGGGGAGTTTTTGAGCAGTTCTTC
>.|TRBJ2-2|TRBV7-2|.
CASSLGPTANTGELFF
TGTGCCAGCAGCTTAGGCCCGACCGCGAACACCGGGGAGCTGTTTTTT
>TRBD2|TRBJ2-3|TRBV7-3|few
CASSSGAGGTGDTQYF
TGTGCCAGCAGCTCGGGAGCGGGAGGTACGGGAGATACGCAGTATTTT
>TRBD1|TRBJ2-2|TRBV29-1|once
CSAGQGRAGELFF
TGCAGCGCCGGACAGGGTAGGGCCGGGGAGCTGTTTTTT
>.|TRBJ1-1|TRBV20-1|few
CSARGLLLEAFF
TGCAGTGCCAGGGGACTCTTACTTGAAGCTTTCTTT
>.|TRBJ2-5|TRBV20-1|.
CSARARVPAQETQYF
TGCAGTGCTAGAGCCCGGGTCCCGGCCCAAGAGACCCAGTACTTC
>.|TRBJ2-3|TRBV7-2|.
CASSLPGIF
TGTGCCAGCAGCTTACCCGGGATTTTT
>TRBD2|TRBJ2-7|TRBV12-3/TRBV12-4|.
CASSSWTSYEQYF
TGTGCCAGCAGTTCCTGGACTAGCTACGAGCAGTACTTC
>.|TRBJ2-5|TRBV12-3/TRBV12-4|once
CASSLSPGGIQETQYF
TGTGCCAGCAGCTTGTCCCCAGGCGGGATCCAAGAGACCCAGTACTTC
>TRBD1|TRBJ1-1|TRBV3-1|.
CASSLRGRGAFF
TGTGCCAGCAGCCTTAGGGGGCGAGGAGCTTTCTTT
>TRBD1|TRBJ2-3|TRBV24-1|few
CATSGQGVVRGKDTQYF
TGTGCCACCAGTGGACAGGGGGTGGTGCGGGGGAAGGATACGCAGTATTTT
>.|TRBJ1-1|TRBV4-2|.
CASSQGQTNTEAFF
TGTGCCAGCAGCCAAGGACAGACAAACACTGAAGCTTTCTTT
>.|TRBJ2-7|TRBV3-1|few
CASSQVGLSYEQYF
TGTGCCAGCAGCCAAGTTGGTCTCTCCTACGAGCAGTACTTC
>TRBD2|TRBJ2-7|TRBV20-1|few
CSALTSGSQGQYF
TGCAGTGCCTTGACTAGCGGGAGCCAAGGGCAGTACTTC
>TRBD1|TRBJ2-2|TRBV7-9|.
CASSPPGQSNTGELFF
TGTGCCAGCAGCCCTCCGGGACAGTCGAACACCGGGGAGCTGTTTTTT
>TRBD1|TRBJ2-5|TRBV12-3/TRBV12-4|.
CASSSGGQIKETQYF
TGTGCCAGCAGCTCTGGGGGACAGATTAAAGAGACCCAGTACTTC
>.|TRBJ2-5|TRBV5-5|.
CASSVGHSQETQYF
TGTGCCAGCAGCGTGGGACACTCACAAGAGACCCAGTACTTC
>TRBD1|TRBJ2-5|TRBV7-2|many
CASSSRTGEETQYF
TGTGCCAGCAGCTCGCGGACAGGCGAAGAGACCCAGTACTTC